This T cell receptor beta chain was captured in a study of shared clonotypes between healthy human individuals. CDR3 size: 15 residues. The germline gives CDR1 SGHRS, CDR2 YFSETQ. Trimming shortened V by 4 bases and J by 1 base, and 11 bases separated the two germline ends. Original processing notes: ImmunoSEQ only sent back junction sequences with no quality scores, so filtering was done differently. Sequencing used immunoSEQ multiplex PCR; TCRdb keeps in-frame clones, though not all of them. Clone size and the V and J calls come from that table; the DNA yielded D and trimming. The sample lists 640,000 or so clones, about two thirds occurring once. This clone was detected only once. This clone may be a read error of a much larger clone one base away. The sample contains more than one DNA sequence encoding this CDR3.

This TCR came from a woman aged 25-40 years in good health. The sequencing input was memory CD4+ T cells sorted from blood. As for subset: CD45RA-negative fraction. This chain uses TRBV5-1 with TRBJ2-2; TRBD1 or TRBD2 may be the D gene (5 bases each). The CDR3 loop is CASSAGTENTGELFF. The DNA of the CDR3 is TGCGCCAGCAGCGCCGGGACGGAGAACACCGGGGAGCTGTTTTTT.